Sequencing of this TCR beta chain was carried out in a study of technical replicates of blood from a handful of donors. Repertoires were generated with immunoSEQ multiplex PCR, while TCRdb's copy carries only in-frame clones and drops some. The repertoire consists of about 67,000 clones, with roughly 98% occurring once and the leading ten covering around 0.15%. V was trimmed by 5 bases and J by 8 bases, leaving 18 bases between them. The germline gives CDR1 SGHTA, CDR2 FQGTGA. This CDR3 spans 14 amino acids. Sequenced sample: T cells isolated from PBMCs. This TCR derives from a human donor in good health. The V gene is TRBV7-3, the J gene TRBJ1-2; maybe TRBD1 (5 bases). The CDR3 region is CASSPSGGKVGYTF. DNA for the CDR3: TGTGCCAGCAGCCCAAGCGGGGGTAAAGTCGGCTACACCTTC.